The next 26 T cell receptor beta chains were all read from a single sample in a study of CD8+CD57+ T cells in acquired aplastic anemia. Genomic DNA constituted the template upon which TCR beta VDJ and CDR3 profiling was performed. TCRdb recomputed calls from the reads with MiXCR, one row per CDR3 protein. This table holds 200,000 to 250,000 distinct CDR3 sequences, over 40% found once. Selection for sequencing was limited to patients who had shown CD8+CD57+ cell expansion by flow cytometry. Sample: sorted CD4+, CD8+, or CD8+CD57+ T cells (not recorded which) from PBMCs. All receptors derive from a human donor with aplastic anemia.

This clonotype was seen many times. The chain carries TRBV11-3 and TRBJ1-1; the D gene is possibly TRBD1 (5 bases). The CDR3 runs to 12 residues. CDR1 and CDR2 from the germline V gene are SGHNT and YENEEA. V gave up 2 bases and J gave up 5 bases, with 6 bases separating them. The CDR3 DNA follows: TGTGCCAGCAGCTTACGGGGGACTGAAGCTTTCTTT. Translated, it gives CASSLRGTEAFF.

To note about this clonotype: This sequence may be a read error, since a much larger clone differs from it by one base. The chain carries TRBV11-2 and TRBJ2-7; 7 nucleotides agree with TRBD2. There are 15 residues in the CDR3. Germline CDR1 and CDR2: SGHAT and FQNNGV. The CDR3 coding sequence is TGTGCCAGCAGCACCGGGGGGACGATTTCCTACGGGCAGTACTTC. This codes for CASSTGGTISYGQYF.

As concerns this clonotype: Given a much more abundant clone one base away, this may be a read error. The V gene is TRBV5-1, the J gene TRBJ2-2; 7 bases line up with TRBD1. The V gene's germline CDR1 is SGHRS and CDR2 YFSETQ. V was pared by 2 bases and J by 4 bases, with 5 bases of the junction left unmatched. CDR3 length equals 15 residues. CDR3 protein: CASSLDRATTGELFF. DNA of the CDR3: TGCGCCAGCAGCTTAGACAGGGCGACCACCGGGGAGCTGTTTTTT.

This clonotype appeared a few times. CDR3 protein: CASQRTSGSYEQYF. For the CDR3, the DNA is TGTGCCAGCCAGAGGACTAGCGGCTCCTACGAGCAGTACTTC. J is TRBJ2-7 and V is TRBV10-3; 10 nucleotides agree with TRBD2. The CDR3 is 14 residues long. V lost 10 bases and J lost 0; bases outside the gene matches: 6. The germline V gene has CDR1 ENHRY and CDR2 SYGVKD.

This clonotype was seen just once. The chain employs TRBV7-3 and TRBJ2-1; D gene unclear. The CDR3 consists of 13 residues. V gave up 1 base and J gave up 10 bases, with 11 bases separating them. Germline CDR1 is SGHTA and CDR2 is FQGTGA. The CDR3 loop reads CASSLRSEGEQFF. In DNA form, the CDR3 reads TGTGCCAGCAGCTTAAGGTCAGAAGGGGAGCAGTTCTTC. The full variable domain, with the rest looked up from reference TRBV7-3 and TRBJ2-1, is GAGVSQTPSNKVTEKGKYVELRCDPISGHTALYWYRQSLGQGPEFLIYFQGTGAADDSGLPNDRFFAVRPEGSVSTLKIQRTERGDSAVYLCASSLRSEGEQFFGPGTRLTVL.

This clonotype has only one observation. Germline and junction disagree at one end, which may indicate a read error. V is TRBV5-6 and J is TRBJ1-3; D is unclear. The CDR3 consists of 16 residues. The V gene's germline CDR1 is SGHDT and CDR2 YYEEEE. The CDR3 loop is CASSRFYGSSGTTIYF. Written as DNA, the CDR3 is TGTGCCAGCAGCCGCTTCTACGGGAGCTCTGGAACCACCATATATTTT.

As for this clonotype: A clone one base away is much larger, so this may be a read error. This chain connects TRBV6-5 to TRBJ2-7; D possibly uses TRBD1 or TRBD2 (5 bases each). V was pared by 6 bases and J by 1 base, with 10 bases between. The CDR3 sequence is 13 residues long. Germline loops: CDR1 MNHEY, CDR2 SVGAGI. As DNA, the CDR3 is TGTGCCAGCAGCCGGGACGGTTCCTACGAGCAGTACTTC. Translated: CASSRDGSYEQYF.

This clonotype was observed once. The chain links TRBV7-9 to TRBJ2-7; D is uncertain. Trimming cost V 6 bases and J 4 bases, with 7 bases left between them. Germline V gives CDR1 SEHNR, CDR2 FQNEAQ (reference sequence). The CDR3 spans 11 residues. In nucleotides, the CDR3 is TGTGCCAGCAGTCGAGAATACGAGCAGTACTTC. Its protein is CASSREYEQYF.

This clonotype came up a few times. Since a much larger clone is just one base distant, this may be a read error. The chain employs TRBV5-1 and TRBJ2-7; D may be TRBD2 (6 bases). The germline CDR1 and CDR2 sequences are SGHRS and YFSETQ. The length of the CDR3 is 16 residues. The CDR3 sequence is CASGTLGPAGSYEQHF. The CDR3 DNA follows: TGCGCCAGCGGCACCCTAGGACCCGCGGGGAGCTACGAGCAGCACTTC. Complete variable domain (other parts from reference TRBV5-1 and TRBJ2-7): KAGVTQTPRYLIKTRGQQVTLSCSPISGHRSVSWYQQTPGQGLQFLFEYFSETQRNKGNFPGRFSGRQFSNSRSEMNVSTLELGDSALYLCASGTLGPAGSYEQHFGPGTRLTVT.

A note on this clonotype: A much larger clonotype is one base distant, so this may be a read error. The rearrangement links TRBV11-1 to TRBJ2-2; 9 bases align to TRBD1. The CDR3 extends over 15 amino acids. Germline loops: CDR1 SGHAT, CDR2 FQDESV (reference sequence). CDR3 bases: TGTGCCAGCAGCCCACTGACAGGGGGTCCCGGGGAGCTGGTTTTT. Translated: CASSPLTGGPGELVF.

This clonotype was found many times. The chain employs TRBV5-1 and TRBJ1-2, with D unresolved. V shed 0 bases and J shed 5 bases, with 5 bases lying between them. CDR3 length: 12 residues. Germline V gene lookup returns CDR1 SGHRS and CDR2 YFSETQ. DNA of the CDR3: TGCGCCAGCAGCTTGGAGGAGTATGGCTACACCTTC. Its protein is CASSLEEYGYTF. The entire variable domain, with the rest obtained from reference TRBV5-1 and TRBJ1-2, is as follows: KAGVTQTPRYLIKTRGQQVTLSCSPISGHRSVSWYQQTPGQGLQFLFEYFSETQRNKGNFPGRFSGRQFSNSRSEMNVSTLELGDSALYLCASSLEEYGYTFGSGTRLTVV.

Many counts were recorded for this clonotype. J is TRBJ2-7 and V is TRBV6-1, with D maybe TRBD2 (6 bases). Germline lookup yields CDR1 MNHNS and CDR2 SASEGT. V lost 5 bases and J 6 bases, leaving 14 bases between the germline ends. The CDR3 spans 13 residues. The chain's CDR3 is CASSPFEGGEQYF. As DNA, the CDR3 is TGTGCCAGCAGTCCTTTCGAGGGAGGCGAGCAGTACTTC.

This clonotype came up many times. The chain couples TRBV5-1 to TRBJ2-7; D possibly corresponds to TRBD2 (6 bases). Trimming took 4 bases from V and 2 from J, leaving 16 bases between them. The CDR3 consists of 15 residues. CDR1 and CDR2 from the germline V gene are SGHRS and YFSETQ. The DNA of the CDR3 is TGCGCCAGCAGCATAACAGGTTGGAGGGCCTACGAGCAGTACTTC. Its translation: CASSITGWRAYEQYF.

CDR3 coding DNA: TGTGCCAGCAGCTTAGCGTTTGGACAGGGGCAGAATTCACCCCTCCACTTT. This gives the protein CASSLAFGQGQNSPLHF. V usage is TRBV7-2 and J usage is TRBJ1-6; 9 positions match TRBD1. Germline CDR1 is SGHTA and CDR2 is FQGNSA. The CDR3 is 17 residues long. The ends lost 0 bases at V and 7 bases at J; junction bases unmatched: 7.

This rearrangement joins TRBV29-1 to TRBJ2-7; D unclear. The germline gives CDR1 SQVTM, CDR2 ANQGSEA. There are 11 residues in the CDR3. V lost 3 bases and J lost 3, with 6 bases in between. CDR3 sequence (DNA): TGCAGCGTTGAGCAGCTCTACGAGCAGTACTTC. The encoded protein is CSVEQLYEQYF.

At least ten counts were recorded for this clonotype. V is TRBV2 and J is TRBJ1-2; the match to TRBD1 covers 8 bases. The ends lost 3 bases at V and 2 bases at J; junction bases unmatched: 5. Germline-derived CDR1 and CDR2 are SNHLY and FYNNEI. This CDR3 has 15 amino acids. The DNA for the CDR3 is TGTGCCAGCAGTGATGGGACAGGAGACAACTATGGCTACACCTTC. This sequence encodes CASSDGTGDNYGYTF. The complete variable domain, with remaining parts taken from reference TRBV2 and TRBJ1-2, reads EPEVTQTPSHQVTQMGQEVILRCVPISNHLYFYWYRQILGQKVEFLVSFYNNEISEKSEIFDDQFSVERPDGSNFTLKIRSTKLEDSAMYFCASSDGTGDNYGYTFGSGTRLTVV.

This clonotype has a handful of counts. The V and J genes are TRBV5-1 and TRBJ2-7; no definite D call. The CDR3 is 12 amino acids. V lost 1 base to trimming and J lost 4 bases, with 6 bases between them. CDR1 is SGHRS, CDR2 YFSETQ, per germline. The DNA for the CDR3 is TGCGCCAGCAGCTTGTCGGTATACGAGCAGTACTTC. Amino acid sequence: CASSLSVYEQYF.

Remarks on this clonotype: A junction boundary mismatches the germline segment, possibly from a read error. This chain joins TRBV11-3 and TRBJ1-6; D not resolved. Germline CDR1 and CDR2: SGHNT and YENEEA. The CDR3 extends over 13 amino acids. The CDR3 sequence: CASSFVVGRPIHF. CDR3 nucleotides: TGTGCCAGCAGCTTTGTCGTAGGCAGACCCATCCACTTT.

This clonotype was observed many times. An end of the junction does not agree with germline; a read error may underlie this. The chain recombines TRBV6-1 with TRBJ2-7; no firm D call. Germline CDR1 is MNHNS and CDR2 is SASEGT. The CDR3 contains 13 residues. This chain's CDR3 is CASSEASSYKQYF. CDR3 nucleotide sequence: TGTGCCAGCAGTGAAGCTAGCTCCTACAAGCAGTACTTC.

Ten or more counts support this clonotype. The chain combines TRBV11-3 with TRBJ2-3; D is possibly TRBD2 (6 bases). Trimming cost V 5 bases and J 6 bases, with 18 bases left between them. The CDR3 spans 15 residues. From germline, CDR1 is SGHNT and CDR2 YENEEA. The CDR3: CASSQGGEALDTQYF. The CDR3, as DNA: TGTGCCAGCAGCCAGGGCGGGGAAGCGTTGGATACGCAGTATTTT. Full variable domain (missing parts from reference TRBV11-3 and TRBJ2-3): EAGVVQSPRYKIIEKKQPVAFWCNPISGHNTLYWYLQNLGQGPELLIRYENEEAVDDSQLPKDRFSAERLKGVDSTLKIQPAELGDSAVYLCASSQGGEALDTQYFGPGTRLTVL.

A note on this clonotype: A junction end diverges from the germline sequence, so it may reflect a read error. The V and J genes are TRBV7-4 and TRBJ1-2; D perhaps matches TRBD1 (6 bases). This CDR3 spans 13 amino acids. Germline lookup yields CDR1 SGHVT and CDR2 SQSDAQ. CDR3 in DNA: TGCGCCAGCAGTGAGTCCACAGGGAGAGGCTACACCTTC. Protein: CASSESTGRGYTF.

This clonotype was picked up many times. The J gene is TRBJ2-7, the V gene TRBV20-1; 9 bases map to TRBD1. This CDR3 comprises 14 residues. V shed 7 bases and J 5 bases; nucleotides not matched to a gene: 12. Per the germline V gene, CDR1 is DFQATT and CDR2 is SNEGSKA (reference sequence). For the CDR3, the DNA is TGCAGTGGAGGGCGCCGGGACAGGGCTCACGAGCAGTACTTC. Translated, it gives CSGGRRDRAHEQYF.

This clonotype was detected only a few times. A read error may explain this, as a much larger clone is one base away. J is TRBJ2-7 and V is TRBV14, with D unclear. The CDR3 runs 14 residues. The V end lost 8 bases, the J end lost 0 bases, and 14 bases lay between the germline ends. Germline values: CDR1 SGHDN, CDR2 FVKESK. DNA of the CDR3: TGTGCCAGCCACCTTAGGGTTGGCTCCTACGAGCAGTACTTC. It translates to CASHLRVGSYEQYF.

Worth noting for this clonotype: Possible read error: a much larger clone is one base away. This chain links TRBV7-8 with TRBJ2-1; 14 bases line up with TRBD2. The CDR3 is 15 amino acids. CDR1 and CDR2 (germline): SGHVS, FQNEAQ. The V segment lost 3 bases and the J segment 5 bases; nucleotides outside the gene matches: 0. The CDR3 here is CASSLTSGGDNEQFF. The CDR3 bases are TGTGCCAGCAGCTTGACTAGCGGGGGGGACAATGAGCAGTTCTTC.

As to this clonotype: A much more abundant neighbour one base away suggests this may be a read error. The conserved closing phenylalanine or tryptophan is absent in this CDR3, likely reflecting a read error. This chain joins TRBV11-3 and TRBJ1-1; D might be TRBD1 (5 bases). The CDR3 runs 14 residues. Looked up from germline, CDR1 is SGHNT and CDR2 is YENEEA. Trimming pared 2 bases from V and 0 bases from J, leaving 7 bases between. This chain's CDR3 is CASSLSGMNTEAFL. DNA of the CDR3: TGTGCCAGCAGCTTATCAGGGATGAACACTGAAGCTTTCCTT.

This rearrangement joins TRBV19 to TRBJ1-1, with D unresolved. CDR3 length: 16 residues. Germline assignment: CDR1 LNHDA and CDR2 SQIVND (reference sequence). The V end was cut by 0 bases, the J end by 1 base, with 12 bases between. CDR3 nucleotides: TGTGCCAGTAGTATAGATAACTGGTTGAAGAACACTGAAGCTTTCTTT. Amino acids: CASSIDNWLKNTEAFF.